Presented here are 8 T cell receptor beta chains from one specimen sequenced in a study of OX40 agonist ivuxolimab in advanced cancers. Method: immunoSEQ multiplex PCR; TCRdb's copy keeps in-frame clones and lacks some. Of around 80,000 clones in the sample, nearly 90% were seen once. The starting material was CD4+ or CD8+ T cells sorted from blood, obtained in a trial of the OX40 agonist ivuxolimab. These receptors were obtained from an adult with an advanced solid tumor such as melanoma, head and neck, liver or kidney cancer.

The rearrangement joins TRBV2 to TRBJ2-6, with D perhaps matching TRBD1 or TRBD2 (5 bases each). V lost 9 bases and J 0 bases, leaving 12 bases between the germline ends. This CDR3 region has 15 residues. Germline-derived CDR1 and CDR2 are SNHLY and FYNNEI. DNA for the CDR3: TGTGCCAGTCACGGGGCGAGCTCTGGGGCCAACGTCCTGACTTTC. Its translation is CASHGASSGANVLTF.

This chain uses TRBV12-5 with TRBJ1-6, with 7 bases fitting TRBD1. CDR1 and CDR2 from the germline V gene are LGHNT and FRNRAP. V shed 1 base, J shed 9 bases, and the junction held 3 bases outside the gene matches. The CDR3 loop spans 14 amino acids. The CDR3 sequence: CASGLEGQASPLHF. The CDR3 DNA reads TGTGCTAGTGGTTTGGAAGGACAGGCTTCACCCCTCCACTTT.

This sequence joins TRBV29-1 and TRBJ2-7; 11 nucleotides agree with TRBD2. Per the germline V gene, CDR1 is SQVTM and CDR2 is ANQGSEA. V was clipped by 2 bases and J by 2 bases; unmatched bases: 5. CDR3 length: 15 residues. CDR3 protein: CSVERLAGSPYEQYF. The DNA of the CDR3 is TGCAGCGTTGAAAGACTAGCGGGGTCTCCCTACGAGCAGTACTTC.

V usage is TRBV7-2 and J usage is TRBJ1-2, with TRBD1 matching 7 bases. Trimming at V came to 5 bases and at J to 2 bases, leaving 8 bases not matched to a gene. Germline loops: CDR1 SGHTA, CDR2 FQGNSA. This CDR3 has 15 amino acids. The CDR3 sequence: CASSRSGGGNYGYTF. CDR3 coding DNA: TGTGCCAGCAGCCGGTCAGGGGGGGGGAACTATGGCTACACCTTC.

This chain uses TRBV11-3 with TRBJ2-2, with D uncertain. Trimming removed 2 bases from V and 6 bases from J, with 7 bases in between. This CDR3 is 13 amino acids long. Per germline, CDR1 SGHNT and CDR2 YENEEA. CDR3 sequence (DNA): TGTGCCAGCAGCTTACAAGGTCCCGGGGAGCTGTTTTTT. It encodes CASSLQGPGELFF.

The V gene is TRBV7-2, the J gene TRBJ2-7, with D tentatively TRBD1 or TRBD2 (5 bases each). In germline, CDR1 is SGHTA, CDR2 FQGNSA. Between the trimmed V and J ends, which lost 4 bases and 0 bases, there was a span of 13 bases. The CDR3 is 15 amino acids. The CDR3 region is CASSSGTASSYEQYF. CDR3 nucleotide sequence: TGTGCCAGCAGCTCCGGGACGGCATCCTCCTACGAGCAGTACTTC.

The chain couples TRBV5-1 to TRBJ2-5; D gene unclear. The CDR3 runs to 13 residues. Germline V gene sequence: CDR1 SGHRS, CDR2 YFSETQ. V was cut by 0 bases and J by 7 bases, with 10 bases left in between. The CDR3 DNA is TGCGCCAGCAGCTTGGTGGAGATCTCGACCCAGTACTTC. It codes for CASSLVEISTQYF. Supplemented by reference TRBV5-1 and TRBJ2-5, the full variable domain reads KAGVTQTPRYLIKTRGQQVTLSCSPISGHRSVSWYQQTPGQGLQFLFEYFSETQRNKGNFPGRFSGRQFSNSRSEMNVSTLELGDSALYLCASSLVEISTQYFGPGTRLLVL.

The CDR3, as DNA: TGTGCCAGCAGCTTAGAGAGCGGCCACTACGGGGAACAGTACTTC. As protein: CASSLESGHYGEQYF. This chain connects TRBV7-9 to TRBJ2-7, with a tentative D call TRBD2 (5 bases). Per germline, CDR1 SEHNR and CDR2 FQNEAQ (reference sequence). The CDR3 consists of 15 residues. V was cut by 1 base and J by 10 bases, with 20 bases left in between. The full variable domain, its missing parts supplied by reference TRBV7-9 and TRBJ2-7, is DTGVSQNPRHKITKRGQNVTFRCDPISEHNRLYWYRQTLGQGPEFLTYFQNEAQLEKSRLLSDRFSAERPKGSFSTLEIQRTEQGDSAMYLCASSLESGHYGEQYFGPGTRLTVT.